These 24 T cell receptor beta chains originate from one sample sequenced in a study of blood T cell repertoires in COVID-19. Profiled with immunoSEQ multiplex PCR; TCRdb holds only in-frame clones, not every one. The sample shows around 50,000 clones, approximately 93% of them seen only once. Sequencing used peripheral blood. These receptors were collected from a man aged 55 to 70 with COVID-19, enrolled during active disease.

The V call is TRBV4-1, the J call TRBJ2-5; no firm D call. CDR3 length: 13 residues. Germline CDR1 MGHRA, CDR2 YSYEKL. V was pared by 4 bases and J by 2 bases, with 8 bases between. The CDR3 bases are TGCGCCAGCAGCCTGAGCCCACAAGAGACCCAGTACTTC. This encodes CASSLSPQETQYF.

The chain carries TRBV5-4 and TRBJ2-2, with 8 positions matching TRBD1. The ends lost 2 bases at V and 6 bases at J; junction bases unmatched: 12. The CDR3 spans 17 residues. The V gene's germline CDR1 is SGHNT and CDR2 YYREEE (reference sequence). The CDR3 sequence: CASSFFTGGFVAGELFF. CDR3 DNA: TGTGCCAGCAGCTTTTTCACAGGGGGTTTCGTCGCCGGGGAGCTGTTTTTT.

The chain combines TRBV30 with TRBJ1-5; possibly TRBD1 for D (5 bases). V gave up 4 bases and J gave up 2 bases, with 12 bases separating them. The CDR3 is 14 amino acids. Germline CDR1 reads GTSNPN; CDR2 reads SVGIG (reference sequence). The CDR3 region is CAWTDVQGNQPQHF. In DNA form, the CDR3 reads TGTGCCTGGACTGACGTACAGGGCAATCAGCCCCAGCATTTT.

This chain uses TRBV4-1 with TRBJ1-4; TRBD1 is a possible D gene (5 bases). This CDR3 spans 19 amino acids. Deletions cut 4 bases from V and 0 bases from J, with 21 bases between. Per the germline V gene, CDR1 is MGHRA and CDR2 is YSYEKL. The CDR3, as DNA: TGCGCCAGCAGCCTTCCCCCCGACAGTTCCTTTGCAACTAATGAAAAACTGTTTTTT. Translated, it gives CASSLPPDSSFATNEKLFF.

The rearrangement uses TRBV7-2 and TRBJ1-6, with 8 bases that match TRBD1. J lost 4 bases, V lost 5 bases, and 4 bases had no gene match. The CDR3 consists of 15 residues. CDR1 is SGHTA and CDR2 is FQGNSA in the germline V gene. This CDR3 is CASSPRQGYNSPLHF. CDR3 coding DNA: TGTGCCAGCAGCCCAAGACAGGGGTATAATTCACCCCTCCACTTT.

This clone appeared once. CDR3 sequence reads: CATSDPSGSGSYNEQFF. DNA of the CDR3: TGTGCCACCAGTGATCCTAGCGGGAGTGGGTCCTACAATGAGCAGTTCTTC. This chain joins TRBV24-1 and TRBJ2-1; 10 bases are a match to TRBD2. The CDR3 runs 17 residues. The J segment lost 1 base and the V segment lost 3 bases, leaving 5 bases of the junction unmatched. CDR1 and CDR2 (germline): KGHDR, SFDVKD.

The chain carries TRBV19 and TRBJ1-1; D may be TRBD1 (5 bases). Trimming cost V 0 bases and J 5 bases, with 13 bases left between them. The CDR3 extends over 15 amino acids. CDR1 LNHDA and CDR2 SQIVND come from the germline V gene (reference sequence). The CDR3 here is CASSIDAGLATEAFF. The CDR3 DNA reads TGTGCCAGTAGTATAGATGCAGGGTTGGCAACTGAAGCTTTCTTT.

The rearrangement links TRBV27 to TRBJ1-6; maybe TRBD1 (6 bases). Germline loops: CDR1 MNHEY, CDR2 SMNVEV (reference sequence). The CDR3 is 16 amino acids. Trimming left V 6 bases short and J 7 bases short, with 19 bases between. CDR3 DNA sequence: TGTGCCAGCAGCTACTTCAGGGGAGAGGGGAATTCACCCCTCCACTTT. It translates to CASSYFRGEGNSPLHF.

The gene calls are TRBV3-1 (or the pseudogene TRBV3-2) and TRBJ2-6; D gene unclear. The CDR3 is made up of 15 amino acids. In germline, CDR1 is LGHDT, CDR2 YNNKEL (reference sequence). Trimming took 0 bases from V and 6 from J, leaving 9 bases between them. CDR3 nucleotides: TGTGCCAGCAGCCAAGATCCGGTGCAGGCCAACGTCCTGACTTTC. Translation gives CASSQDPVQANVLTF.

Comments on this clone: The same CDR3 arises from other DNA sequences in this sample as well. This sequence joins TRBV28 and TRBJ1-2; 9 positions agree with TRBD1. This CDR3 is built from 14 residues. Germline V CDR1 and CDR2: MDHEN, SYDVKM. The V segment lost 3 bases and the J segment 1 base; nucleotides outside the gene matches: 0. CDR3 region: CASSLGQGNYGYTF. The CDR3 DNA reads TGTGCCAGCAGTTTGGGACAGGGTAACTATGGCTACACCTTC.

In its sample, this clone was seen once. The chain is built from TRBV11-3 and TRBJ1-1, with D possibly TRBD1 on 5 matching bases. The V end was cut by 5 bases, the J end by 6 bases, with 16 bases between. CDR1 is SGHNT, CDR2 YENEEA, per germline. The CDR3 sequence is 14 residues long. The CDR3 sequence is CASSPVGGNAEAFF. In DNA form, the CDR3 reads TGTGCCAGCAGCCCCGTCGGGGGTAATGCTGAAGCTTTCTTT.

The chain is built from TRBV5-5 and TRBJ1-6, with D possibly matching TRBD1 (5 bases). The germline V gene has CDR1 SGHKS and CDR2 YYEKEE (reference sequence). The CDR3 has 14 amino acids. V was pared by 2 bases and J by 11 bases, with 14 bases between. The CDR3 DNA is TGTGCCAGCAGCTTAGGCGACAGCCTGCCACCCCTCCACTTT. Encoded protein: CASSLGDSLPPLHF.

The chain joins TRBV3-1 (or the pseudogene TRBV3-2) to TRBJ2-5; 7 bases agree with TRBD1. Germline-derived CDR1 and CDR2 are LGHDT and YNNKEL (reference sequence). V shed 0 bases, J shed 1 base, and the junction held 5 bases outside the gene matches. CDR3 length equals 16 residues. The CDR3 reads CASSQEGDSTQETQYF. CDR3 nucleotides: TGTGCCAGCAGCCAAGAGGGGGACAGTACCCAAGAGACCCAGTACTTC.

The chain employs TRBV6-1 and TRBJ1-2, with 10 nucleotides matching TRBD1. Germline CDR1 and CDR2: MNHNS and SASEGT. The trim removed 3 bases at V and 6 bases at J, leaving 4 bases unmatched. The CDR3 spans 14 residues. DNA of the CDR3: TGTGCCAGCAGTGACCTCGGACAGGGGGATGGCTACACCTTC. Translated, it gives CASSDLGQGDGYTF.

The J gene is TRBJ2-7, the V gene TRBV5-1; 7 bases match TRBD1. The trim removed 0 bases at V and 0 bases at J, leaving 6 bases unmatched. The CDR3 covers 16 residues. The germline V gene has CDR1 SGHRS and CDR2 YFSETQ. Here the CDR3 DNA reads TGCGCCAGCAGCTTGGTTTTGACAGGGATCTCCTACGAGCAGTACTTC. Translation gives CASSLVLTGISYEQYF. The full variable domain, with the rest looked up from reference TRBV5-1 and TRBJ2-7, is KAGVTQTPRYLIKTRGQQVTLSCSPISGHRSVSWYQQTPGQGLQFLFEYFSETQRNKGNFPGRFSGRQFSNSRSEMNVSTLELGDSALYLCASSLVLTGISYEQYFGPGTRLTVT.

This clone has just a few counts. V gene TRBV4-1 combines with J gene TRBJ2-1, with 14 bases fitting TRBD2. The CDR3 is 20 residues long. Germline-derived CDR1 and CDR2 are MGHRA and YSYEKL. V lost 5 bases and J lost 11; bases outside the gene matches: 23. CDR3 loop: CASSLLGTSGGTTLGNKQFF. In DNA, the CDR3 is TGCGCCAGCAGCTTACTCGGGACTAGCGGGGGCACTACTCTAGGGAATAAGCAGTTCTTC.

The chain has TRBV7-9 and TRBJ2-7; D ambiguous. There are 15 residues in the CDR3. Germline loops: CDR1 SEHNR, CDR2 FQNEAQ (reference sequence). Trimming left V 1 base short and J 5 bases short, with 15 bases between. The CDR3 nucleotides are TGTGCCAGCAGCTTAGGCACAGCCGCATCCGACGAGCAGTACTTC. Its translation: CASSLGTAASDEQYF.

This rearrangement joins TRBV5-6 to TRBJ2-5; 8 bases are a match to TRBD1. The ends lost 0 bases at V and 0 bases at J; junction bases unmatched: 4. Germline V gene lookup returns CDR1 SGHDT and CDR2 YYEEEE. The CDR3 runs 16 residues. The CDR3 nucleotides read TGTGCCAGCAGCTTGGCGAACAGGGGGTACCAAGAGACCCAGTACTTC. Amino acids: CASSLANRGYQETQYF.

This CDR3 is CASAGTGVRAFF. CDR3 bases: TGTGCCAGCGCGGGAACAGGGGTTAGGGCTTTCTTT. This rearrangement joins TRBV3-1 (or the pseudogene TRBV3-2) to TRBJ1-1; 7 bases match TRBD1. J was trimmed by 11 bases and V by 8 bases; bases with no gene match: 11. The germline CDR1 and CDR2 sequences are LGHDT and YNNKEL (reference sequence). The CDR3 runs 12 residues.

The chain is built from TRBV29-1 and TRBJ1-2, with D unresolved. The CDR3 loop spans 14 amino acids. V lost 3 bases and J lost 4, with 15 bases in between. CDR1 and CDR2 from the germline V gene are SQVTM and ANQGSEA. CDR3 amino acids: CSVDFEGSGYGYTF. The CDR3 DNA reads TGCAGCGTTGATTTTGAGGGTTCAGGCTATGGCTACACCTTC.

Only a few counts were recorded for this clone. The chain employs TRBV19 and TRBJ1-2, with 8 bases lining up with TRBD1. There are 15 residues in the CDR3. Germline CDR1 reads LNHDA; CDR2 reads SQIVND (reference sequence). V dropped 4 bases and J dropped 13; count of bases not matched to a gene: 17. The CDR3 DNA sequence: TGTGCCAGTAGTACGCGCGCGACTTTGACAGGGGCTCCCACCTTC. It translates to CASSTRATLTGAPTF.

V and J are TRBV6-6 and TRBJ1-2, with 7 bases that match TRBD1. CDR1 and CDR2 (germline): MNHNY, SVGAGI (reference sequence). The CDR3 is 14 residues long. Losses at the gene ends were 0 bases for V and 4 bases for J; bases not matched to a gene: 2. The CDR3 spells CASSYSGGGYGYTF. The CDR3 DNA is TGTGCCAGCAGTTACTCAGGGGGCGGCTATGGCTACACCTTC.

The CDR3 here is CASSYSGVDEAFF. The DNA for the CDR3 is TGTGCCAGCAGTTACTCGGGAGTCGATGAAGCTTTCTTT. The chain employs TRBV6-6 and TRBJ1-1; the D is unclear. Germline CDR1 is MNHNY and CDR2 is SVGAGI (reference sequence). The CDR3 is 13 residues long. V gave up 0 bases and J gave up 7 bases, with 9 bases separating them.

In its sample, this clone was seen once. This chain connects TRBV19 to TRBJ1-2, with D possibly being TRBD1 (5 bases). The CDR3 loop spans 14 amino acids. Germline CDR1 and CDR2: LNHDA and SQIVND (reference sequence). The V gene lost 3 bases and the J gene lost 5 bases, with 13 bases spanning the gap. The CDR3 sequence: CASSMRDLIYGYTF. The CDR3 coding sequence is TGTGCCAGTAGTATGCGGGACCTTATTTATGGCTACACCTTC.